The following is a TCR beta chain sequence with its context. Its binding antigen is unknown. Base qualities are not at hand, and no much larger clone is one base apart. This specimen belongs to a study of tumor-infiltrating lymphocytes in primary liver carcinoma listed by TCRdb under 2017. A note on the overall study: Of the five patients (three men and two women, aged 30 to 69 years), four had hepatocellular carcinoma and one had combined HCC and intrahepatic cholangiocarcinoma. The five patients had tumors staged T1-T3 N0M0, with maximum diameters ranging from about 4.2 to 10 cm. TCRbeta repertoire sequencing, expression microarrays and whole-exome sequencing were combined in the study across five regions of each liver tumor, with adjacent normal tissue and blood also included. Agilent mRNA microarray profiling was performed on the roughly 25 tumor region samples to relate TCRbeta repertoire diversity to the local molecular phenotype. A total of 35 or so specimens from 5 patients went through TCRbeta repertoire sequencing, namely 25 tumor regions, 5 adjacent noncancerous liver tissues and 5 peripheral blood samples. High reproducibility was observed for the technical replicate repertoires, with mean shared-clone rates approximately 0.9 and correlation coefficients above 0.95. Roughly 3.5 to 7.5 million productive TCRbeta reads were obtained per sample, and no significant difference in read depth was found between tissue types.

What the study reported, not specific to this receptor: Only the TCR beta chain was sequenced, which likely underestimates true repertoire diversity because unpaired alpha chains were not captured. The top 250 clones accounted for a significantly greater share of the repertoire in tumors than in blood (p = 0.039). Only about 7-24% of top clones were present in all five regions of a tumor, suggesting spatial heterogeneity of tumor-infiltrating T cells. With just four or five patients in the study, the authors point out that the findings should be validated in a larger study. Since the samples were bulk and unsorted, there was no way to compare CD4+ and CD8+ T cell repertoires. Repertoire overlap was higher between tumor regions (mean roughly 35%) than tumor-adjacent (around 17%) or tumor-blood (roughly 14%) pairs, consistent with antigen-driven expansion.

Without any cell sorting, total RNA and DNA were co-extracted from roughly 20-30 mg of bulk tissue using the AllPrep DNA/RNA mini kit. Surgical resection was performed in China between 2015 and March 2016 on a few patients with histopathologically diagnosed primary liver carcinoma. At the time of sampling, the patients were treatment-naive and had chronic HBV infection. Each tumor was sampled at five spatially separated regions: the tumor centre plus the superior, inferior, left-lateral and right-lateral poles. Histological examination found more than 75% viable tumor cells in every tumor sample. Each fresh piece of tumor and adjacent tissue was cut in two, with one half stored in RNAlater at -80 degrees C and the other half sent for histology. Using a constant-region primer and ProtoScript II reverse transcriptase, TCRbeta-specific cDNA was reverse-transcribed from around 500 ng total RNA. Three nested multiplex PCR rounds, following a slightly modified ARM-PCR procedure, were used to build the TCRbeta libraries. Sample barcodes and Illumina adapters were attached in a final 25-cycle PCR using Deep VentR polymerase. Amplicons of 200-500 bp were gel-purified with a QIAquick gel extraction kit before sequencing. The TCRbeta amplicons were sequenced with 250-bp paired-end reads on an Illumina HiSeq 2500. Processing in the source paper ran as follows. Reads were quality-trimmed with Trimmomatic v0.33, and paired reads were merged with FLASH v1.2.11 to recover full CDR3 sequences. V, D and J germline segments were assigned to the rearranged TCRbeta sequences by MiGEC v1.2.1b. Clonotype statistics, along with Shannon-Wiener diversity indices, were calculated using VDJtools v1.0.0. To reduce sampling bias, subsequent analyses other than the diversity analysis used only the 250 most abundant clonotypes in each sample. TCRdb redid the processing of the public reads, applying fastp at Q25 and MiXCR, and retained in-frame beta chains. Here each entry gathers all rows of one CDR3 protein and keeps the most common genes and DNA. TCRdb's processing, not the study's, gives the V and J calls here. Across this sample there are 75,000 to 90,000 distinct CDR3 sequences, with 72% seen only once. Together, the top ten hold just under 20% of the sample.

The specimen was liver tumor tissue from sampling region 1. In light of the paper, this sample's cell subset or site label describes: tumor region T1, superior pole. The source of this sequence is a man between 35 and 55 years old with primary liver carcinoma and hepatitis B virus infection.

Here the CDR3 is given as CASSPNVRQASTGELFF. The nucleotide sequence reads as follows: TGTGCCAGCAGCCCCAATGTGAGACAAGCGAGCACCGGGGAGCTGTTTTTT. The chain employs TRBV11-2 and TRBJ2-2, with the D gene too uncertain to name. Deletion took 5 bases off V and 4 bases off J, with a span of 20 bases between the germline ends. The CDR3 runs 17 amino acids, cysteine and phenylalanine included. CDR3 DNA is the only sequence kept; it has 51 bases, read in frame from the first base. Sequences SGHAT (CDR1) and FQNNGV (CDR2) are obtained from the germline V gene.